These 2 T cell receptor beta chains came from one sample sequenced in a study of hypomethylating agent response in myelodysplastic syndrome. The repertoire was sequenced with immunoSEQ multiplex PCR; TCRdb's copy has only in-frame clones and lacks some. Here the sample spans some 4,500 clones, 81% being singletons. Sequenced material: bone marrow, taken before or after starting hypomethylating agent treatment for myelodysplastic syndrome (not recorded which). The receptors come from a human donor with myelodysplastic syndrome.

J is TRBJ2-6 and V is TRBV12-5; D perhaps matches TRBD1 (5 bases). This CDR3 has 17 amino acids. The germline V and J ends were trimmed by 5 bases and 5 bases, with 19 bases remaining between them. The V gene's germline CDR1 is LGHNT and CDR2 FRNRAP. The CDR3 is CASGERAGQSRANVLTF. The CDR3 DNA follows: TGTGCTAGTGGTGAACGAGCAGGACAAAGTCGGGCCAACGTCCTGACTTTC. The full variable domain, rest sourced from reference TRBV12-5 and TRBJ2-6, is DARVTQTPRHKVTEMGQEVTMRCQPILGHNTVFWYRQTMMQGLELLAYFRNRAPLDDSGMPKDRFSAEMPDATLATLKIQPSEPRDSAVYFCASGERAGQSRANVLTFGAGSRLTVL.

This sequence joins TRBV6-6 and TRBJ1-4, with D uncertain. The V gene's germline CDR1 is MNHNY and CDR2 SVGAGI (reference sequence). V was clipped by 2 bases and J by 8 bases, with 6 bases between them. The CDR3 spans 12 residues. The CDR3 DNA reads TGTGCCAGCAGTTACCAGAGCGAAAAACTGTTTTTT. This codes for CASSYQSEKLFF.